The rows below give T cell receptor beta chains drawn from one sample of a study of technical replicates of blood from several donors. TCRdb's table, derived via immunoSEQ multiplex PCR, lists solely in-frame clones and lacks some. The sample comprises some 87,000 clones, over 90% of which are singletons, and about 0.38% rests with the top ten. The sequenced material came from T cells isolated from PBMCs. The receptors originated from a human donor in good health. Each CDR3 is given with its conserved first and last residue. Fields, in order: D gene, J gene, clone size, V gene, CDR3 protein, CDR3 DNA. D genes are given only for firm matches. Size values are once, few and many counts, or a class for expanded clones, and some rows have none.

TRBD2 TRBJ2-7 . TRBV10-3 CAIGRGEYEQYF TGTGCCATCGGACGGGGGGAATACGAGCAGTACTTC
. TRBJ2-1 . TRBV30 CAWSVLDYIFF TGTGCCTGGAGTGTTCTTGACTATATATTCTTC
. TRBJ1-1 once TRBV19 CASGQTGTRNTEAFF TGTGCCAGTGGACAGACCGGGACAAGAAACACTGAAGCTTTCTTT
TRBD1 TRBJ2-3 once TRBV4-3 CASSQLGTGGPDTQYF TGCGCCAGCAGCCAACTAGGGACAGGGGGTCCAGATACGCAGTATTTT
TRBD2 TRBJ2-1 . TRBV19 CASSWTSGVYNEQFF TGTGCCAGTAGTTGGACTAGCGGGGTTTACAATGAGCAGTTCTTC
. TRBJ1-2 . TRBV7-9 CASTPRSGVNYGYTF TGTGCCAGCACTCCTCGGTCAGGGGTGAACTATGGCTACACCTTC
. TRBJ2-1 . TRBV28 CASSYLAVDEQFF TGTGCCAGCAGTTATCTAGCCGTCGATGAGCAGTTCTTC
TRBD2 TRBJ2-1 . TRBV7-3 CASSYLTSGSYNEQFF TGTGCCAGCAGCTACCTAACTAGCGGCTCCTACAATGAGCAGTTCTTC
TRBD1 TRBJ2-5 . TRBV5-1 CASSLETGERETQYF TGCGCCAGCAGCTTGGAGACAGGGGAGAGAGAGACCCAGTACTTC
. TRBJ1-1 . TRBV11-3 CASSLEFGGMNTEAFF TGTGCCAGCAGCTTAGAGTTTGGGGGCATGAACACTGAAGCTTTCTTT
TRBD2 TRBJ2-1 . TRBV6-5 CASSYRQTSGRVFF TGTGCCAGCAGTTACCGCCAGACTAGCGGGAGGGTGTTCTTC
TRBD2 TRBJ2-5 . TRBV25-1 CASSVETSGIAPQYF TGTGCCAGCAGTGTGGAGACTAGCGGGATCGCGCCCCAGTACTTC
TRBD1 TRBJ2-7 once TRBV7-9 CASTQGGEQYF TGTGCCAGCACACAGGGGGGCGAGCAGTACTTC
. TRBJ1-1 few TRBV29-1 CSVTFGGNTEAFF TGCAGCGTTACCTTCGGCGGGAACACTGAAGCTTTCTTT
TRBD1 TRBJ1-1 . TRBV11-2 CASSLSGGNTEAFF TGTGCCAGCAGCTTATCAGGGGGCAACACTGAAGCTTTCTTT
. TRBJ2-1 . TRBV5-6 CASSEAESSYNEQFF TGTGCCAGCAGCGAGGCCGAGAGCTCCTACAATGAGCAGTTCTTC
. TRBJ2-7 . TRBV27 CASSLSPYSYEQYF TGTGCCAGCAGTTTAAGCCCGTACTCCTACGAGCAGTACTTC
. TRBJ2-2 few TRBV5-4 CASSFGTGELFF TGTGCCAGCAGCTTCGGGACCGGGGAGCTGTTTTTT
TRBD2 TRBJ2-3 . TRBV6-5 CASSYFLAGSADTQYF TGTGCCAGCAGTTACTTCCTAGCGGGTTCCGCAGATACGCAGTATTTT
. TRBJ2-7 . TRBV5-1 CASSPTDNYSYEQYF TGCGCCAGCAGCCCTACAGATAATTACTCCTACGAGCAGTACTTC
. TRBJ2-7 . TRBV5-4 CASSFSGDPYEQYF TGTGCCAGCAGCTTTAGCGGAGACCCTTACGAGCAGTACTTC
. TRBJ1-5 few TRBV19 CASSIPLQPQHF TGTGCCAGTAGTATACCTCTTCAGCCCCAGCATTTT
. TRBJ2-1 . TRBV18 CASSPAEAYNEQFF TGTGCCAGCTCACCAGCGGAAGCCTACAATGAGCAGTTCTTC
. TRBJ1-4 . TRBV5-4 CASSLDQTGKLFF TGTGCCAGCAGCTTGGACCAGACGGGAAAACTGTTTTTT
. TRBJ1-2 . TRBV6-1 CASSEARGVRGYTF TGTGCCAGCAGTGAAGCGCGGGGGGTAAGGGGCTACACCTTC
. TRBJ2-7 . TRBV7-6 CASSLQGFYEQYF TGTGCCAGCAGCTTACAGGGGTTCTACGAGCAGTACTTC
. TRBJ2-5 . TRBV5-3 CARSDGQAVIQETQYF TGTGCCAGAAGCGATGGACAAGCTGTAATCCAAGAGACCCAGTACTTC
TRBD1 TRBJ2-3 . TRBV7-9 CASSPQGSLTDTQYF TGTGCCAGCAGCCCACAGGGGTCATTGACAGATACGCAGTATTTT
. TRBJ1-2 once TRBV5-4 CASSLLQSGGLIGYGYTF TGTGCCAGCAGCTTATTACAGTCCGGGGGGTTAATTGGCTATGGCTACACCTTC
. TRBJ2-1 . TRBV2 CASSEEAGWSYNEQFF TGTGCCAGCAGTGAAGAGGCGGGATGGTCCTACAATGAGCAGTTCTTC
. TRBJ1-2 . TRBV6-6 CASSYPMNYGYTF TGTGCCAGCAGTTACCCTATGAACTATGGCTACACCTTC
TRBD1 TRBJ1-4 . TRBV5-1 CASSFGTGLNEKLFF TGCGCCAGCAGCTTTGGGACAGGGCTAAATGAAAAACTGTTTTTT
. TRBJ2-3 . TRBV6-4 CASRASVHTSSTDTQYF TGTGCCAGCCGAGCTAGCGTCCACACCTCTAGCACAGATACGCAGTATTTT
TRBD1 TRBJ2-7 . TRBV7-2 CASSLVGTGAYEQYF TGTGCCAGCAGCTTAGTAGGGACAGGAGCCTACGAGCAGTACTTC
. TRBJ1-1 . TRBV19 CASSITAGGTEAFF TGTGCCAGTAGTATTACGGCGGGGGGCACTGAAGCTTTCTTT
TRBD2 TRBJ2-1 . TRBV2 CASTGLAGVNEQFF TGTGCCAGCACCGGACTAGCGGGCGTGAATGAGCAGTTCTTC
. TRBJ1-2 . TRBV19 CASSPTGEAYGYTF TGTGCCAGTAGTCCCACGGGGGAGGCCTATGGCTACACCTTC
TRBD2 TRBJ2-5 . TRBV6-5 CASSYSILAGGETQYF TGTGCCAGCAGTTACTCGATTCTAGCGGGAGGAGAGACCCAGTACTTC
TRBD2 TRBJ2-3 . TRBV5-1 CASSGSGRPADTQYF TGCGCCAGCAGTGGTAGCGGGAGACCTGCAGATACGCAGTATTTT
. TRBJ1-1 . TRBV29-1 CSVEEVVYRPGAFF TGCAGCGTTGAAGAAGTTGTCTACCGGCCGGGAGCTTTCTTT
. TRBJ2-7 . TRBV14 CASRDTTRDTDYEQYF TGTGCCAGCAGAGACACGACCAGGGACACCGACTACGAGCAGTACTTC
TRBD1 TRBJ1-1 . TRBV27 CASSPGQGAGNTEAFF TGTGCCAGCAGTCCTGGACAGGGGGCGGGGAACACTGAAGCTTTCTTT
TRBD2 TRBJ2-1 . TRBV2 CATLLAGADNEQFF TGTGCCACCCTCCTAGCGGGAGCAGACAATGAGCAGTTCTTC
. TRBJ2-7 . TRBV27 CASSQQDARLYEQYF TGTGCCAGCAGTCAACAGGACGCACGCCTCTACGAGCAGTACTTC
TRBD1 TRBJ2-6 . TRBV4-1 CASSLGQGSANVLTF TGCGCCAGCAGTCTAGGACAGGGGTCCGCCAACGTCCTGACTTTC
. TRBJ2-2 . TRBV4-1 CASSQDSRGTTGELFF TGCGCCAGCAGCCAAGATAGCAGGGGCACCACCGGGGAGCTGTTTTTT
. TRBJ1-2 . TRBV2 CASRILYGYTF TGTGCCAGCAGAATTCTATATGGCTACACCTTC